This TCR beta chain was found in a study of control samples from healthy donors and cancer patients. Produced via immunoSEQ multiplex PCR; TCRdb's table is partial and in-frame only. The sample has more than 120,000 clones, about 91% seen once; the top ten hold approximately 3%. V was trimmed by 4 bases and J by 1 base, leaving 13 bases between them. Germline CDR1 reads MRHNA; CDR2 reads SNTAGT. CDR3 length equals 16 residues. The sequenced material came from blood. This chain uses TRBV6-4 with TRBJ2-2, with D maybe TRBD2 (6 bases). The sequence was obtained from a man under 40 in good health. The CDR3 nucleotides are TGTGCCAGCAGTGGCGGGACGAACCTGAACACCGGGGAGCTGTTTTTT. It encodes CASSGGTNLNTGELFF.